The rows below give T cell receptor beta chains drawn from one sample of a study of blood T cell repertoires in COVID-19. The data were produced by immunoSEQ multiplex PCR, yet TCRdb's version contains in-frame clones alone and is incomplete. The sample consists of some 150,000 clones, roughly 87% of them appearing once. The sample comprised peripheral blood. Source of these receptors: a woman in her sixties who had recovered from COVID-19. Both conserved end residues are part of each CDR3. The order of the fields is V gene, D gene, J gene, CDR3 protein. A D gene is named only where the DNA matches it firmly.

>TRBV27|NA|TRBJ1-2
CASSLSWRENYGYTF
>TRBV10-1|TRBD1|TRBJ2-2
CASSRDSDTGELFF
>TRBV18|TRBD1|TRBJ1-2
CASSPRQGDGYTF
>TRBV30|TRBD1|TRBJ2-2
CAWSRKGQGSGELFF
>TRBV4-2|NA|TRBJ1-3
CASSQGEPGNTIYF
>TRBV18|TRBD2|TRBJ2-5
CASSRTSGGAQETQYF
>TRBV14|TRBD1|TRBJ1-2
CASSQLDGTDLYGYTF
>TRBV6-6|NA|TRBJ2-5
CAAQGTPQETQYF
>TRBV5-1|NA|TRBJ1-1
CASSLVGGNTEAFF
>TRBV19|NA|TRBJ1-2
CASMVPEGYGYTF
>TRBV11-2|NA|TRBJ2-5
CASSQREDNRYQETQYF
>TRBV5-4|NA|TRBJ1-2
CASSWTVGGYTF
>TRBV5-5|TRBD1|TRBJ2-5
CASSFPRCRDRVQETQYF
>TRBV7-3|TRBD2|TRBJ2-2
CASSLTSPVAGGVGELFF
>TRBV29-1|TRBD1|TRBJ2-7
CSVERQGGSEQYF
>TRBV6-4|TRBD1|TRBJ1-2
CASKGQADGYTF
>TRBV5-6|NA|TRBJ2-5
CASRRGQETQYF
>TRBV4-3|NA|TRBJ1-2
CASSQDRSSGNGYTF
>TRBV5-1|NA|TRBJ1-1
CASSLSNFGTEAFF
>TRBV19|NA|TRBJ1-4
CASGGEVGEKLFF
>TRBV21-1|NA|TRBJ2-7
CASSKVSGTSGAYEQYF
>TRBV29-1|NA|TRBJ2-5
CSALMWGRGETQYF
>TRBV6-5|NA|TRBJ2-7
CASRLLPEPGYEQYF
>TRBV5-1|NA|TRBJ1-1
CASSGGDGYTEAFF
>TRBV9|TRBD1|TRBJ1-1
CASSVGGTGYATNTEAFF
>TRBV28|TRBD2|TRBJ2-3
CASSLSGVVDTQYF
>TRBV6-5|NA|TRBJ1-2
CASRKGRANYGYTF